Listed here are 8 T cell receptor beta chains from one sample, sequenced in a study of human T cells and chemical hapten exposure. TCRdb called the RACE reads again in MiXCR, with one record for every CDR3 protein. The table includes roughly 86,000 distinct CDR3 sequences, under 12% detected once. The time point here: patch test 1, 2 weeks after DPC sensitization. The sample's treatment: therapeutic diphenylcyclopropenone sensitization with weekly scalp DPC. This specimen was whole blood, taken in connection with sensitization to the hapten diphenylcyclopropenone (DPC). All receptors come from a man between 35 and 55 years old with alopecia areata. Some clones in this sample may be carry-over from other donors' samples.

This clonotype was detected a few times. The chain joins TRBV6-1 to TRBJ2-3, with D tentatively TRBD2 (7 bases). CDR1 is MNHNS and CDR2 is SASEGT in the germline V gene. V was cut by 5 bases and J by 6 bases, with 18 bases left in between. The CDR3 sequence is 15 residues long. Here the CDR3 DNA reads TGTGCCAGCAGTTCCAACCGGGGGGCGGTGGATACGCAGTATTTT. This codes for CASSSNRGAVDTQYF.

In its sample, this clonotype was seen many times. The chain links TRBV6-1 to TRBJ1-1; D is undetermined. CDR1 is MNHNS and CDR2 is SASEGT in the germline V gene. CDR3 length equals 14 residues. Trimming stripped 5 bases from V and 5 bases from J, with 15 bases between. Here the CDR3 reads CASSLKREGTEAFF. The DNA of the CDR3 is TGTGCCAGCAGTTTGAAAAGGGAGGGAACTGAAGCTTTCTTT.

This clonotype was found many times. This sequence joins TRBV7-8 and TRBJ1-1; the match to TRBD1 covers 11 bases. From germline, CDR1 is SGHVS and CDR2 FQNEAQ. The CDR3 consists of 15 residues. The trim removed 5 bases at V and 5 bases at J, leaving 7 bases unmatched. The CDR3 nucleotides are TGTGCCAGCAGCATCACCGGGACAGGGGGGACTGAAGCTTTCTTT. This translates into CASSITGTGGTEAFF.

This clonotype came up many times. The chain uses TRBV7-2 and TRBJ1-5, with a weak D call TRBD1 (5 bases). Per the germline V gene, CDR1 is SGHTA and CDR2 is FQGNSA. V was pared by 0 bases and J by 2 bases, with 5 bases between. There are 14 residues in the CDR3. The CDR3 loop is CASSLAGGNQPQHF. The CDR3 nucleotides read TGTGCCAGCAGCTTAGCGGGGGGCAATCAGCCCCAGCATTTT.

This clonotype was observed at least ten times. This rearrangement joins TRBV4-1 to TRBJ1-1, with 9 bases that match TRBD1. Germline lookup yields CDR1 MGHRA and CDR2 YSYEKL. J lost 11 bases, V lost 2 bases, and 9 bases had no gene match. The CDR3 contains 14 residues. This CDR3 reads CASSQYSGQGRAFF. CDR3 nucleotides: TGCGCCAGCAGCCAATATTCGGGACAGGGCAGGGCTTTCTTT.

Worth noting for this clonotype: Being one base from a much bigger clone, this may be a read error. The V gene is TRBV10-3, the J gene TRBJ2-5; D unclear. In germline, CDR1 is ENHRY, CDR2 SYGVKD. Trimming removed 7 bases from V and 3 bases from J, with 12 bases in between. CDR3 length equals 13 residues. CDR3 sequence reads: CAITTGTKETQYF. CDR3 nucleotides: TGTGCCATCACGACCGGCACCAAAGAGACCCAGTACTTC.

This clonotype was seen repeatedly, ten times or more. The chain couples TRBV29-1 to TRBJ1-4; 10 bases agree with TRBD1. Trimming at V came to 6 bases and at J to 4 bases, leaving 8 bases not matched to a gene. CDR1 and CDR2 from the germline V gene are SQVTM and ANQGSEA. The CDR3 contains 15 residues. The CDR3 region is CSVSDRGQNNEKLFF. DNA of the CDR3: TGCAGCGTGAGCGACAGGGGGCAGAATAATGAAAAACTGTTTTTT.

This clonotype was found many times. The chain joins TRBV5-5 to TRBJ1-5, with 11 positions matching TRBD1. Germline-derived CDR1 and CDR2 are SGHKS and YYEKEE (reference sequence). V shed 3 bases and J 4 bases; nucleotides not matched to a gene: 3. The CDR3 runs 15 residues. In DNA form, the CDR3 reads TGTGCCAGCAGCTGGGGACAGGGGGTGAATCAGCCCCAGCATTTT. Translation: CASSWGQGVNQPQHF.